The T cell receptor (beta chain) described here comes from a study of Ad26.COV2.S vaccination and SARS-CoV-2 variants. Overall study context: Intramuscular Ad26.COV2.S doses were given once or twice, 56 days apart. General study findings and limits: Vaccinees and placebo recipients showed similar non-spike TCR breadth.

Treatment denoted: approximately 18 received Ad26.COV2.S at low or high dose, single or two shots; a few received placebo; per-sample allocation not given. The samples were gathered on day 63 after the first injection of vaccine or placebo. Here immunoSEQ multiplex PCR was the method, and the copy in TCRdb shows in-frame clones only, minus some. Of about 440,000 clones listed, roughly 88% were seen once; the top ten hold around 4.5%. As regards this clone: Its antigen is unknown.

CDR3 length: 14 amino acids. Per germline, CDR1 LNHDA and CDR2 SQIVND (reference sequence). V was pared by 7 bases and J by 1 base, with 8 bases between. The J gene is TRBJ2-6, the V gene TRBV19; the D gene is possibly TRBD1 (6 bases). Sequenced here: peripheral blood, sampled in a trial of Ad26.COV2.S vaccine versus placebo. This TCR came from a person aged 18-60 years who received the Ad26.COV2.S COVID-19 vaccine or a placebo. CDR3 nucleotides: TGTGCCAGTACCCAGGGGTCTGGGGCCAACGTCCTGACTTTC. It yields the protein CASTQGSGANVLTF.